This T cell receptor beta chain stems from a study of shared clonotypes between healthy human individuals. Clones were read by immunoSEQ multiplex PCR, and TCRdb kept only the in-frame ones, dropping some. The table has some 1.5 million clones, approximately 98% seen once. Notes on the study in general: A reduction in generation probabilities was seen for non-shared clonotypes relative to those shared by all four donors.

As regards this clone: What it binds is not known.

Germline V gene sequence: CDR1 SQVTM, CDR2 ANQGSEA. Between the trimmed V and J ends, which lost 4 bases and 5 bases, there was a span of 11 bases. The CDR3 has 12 amino acids. The chain recombines TRBV29-1 with TRBJ2-5; the D gene is possibly TRBD1 (5 bases). The sequenced sample consisted of naive CD4+ T cells sorted from blood. The subset denotes: CD45RA+ positively selected. The sequence came from a man in his thirties or forties in good health. This chain's CDR3 is CSVVTVMETQYF. CDR3 coding DNA: TGCAGCGTTGTGACAGTCATGGAGACCCAGTACTTC.